The rows below give T cell receptor beta chains drawn from one sample of a study of CD8+CD57+ T cells in acquired aplastic anemia. One entry per CDR3 protein results from TCRdb running MiXCR on the reads. Of approximately 220,000 distinct CDR3 sequences in the sample, roughly 50% are singletons; the top ten hold just under 20%. The specimen sequenced was sorted CD4+, CD8+, or CD8+CD57+ T cells (not recorded which) from PBMCs. The origin of the receptors is a human donor with aplastic anemia. Both conserved end residues are part of each CDR3. A D gene is named only where the DNA matches it firmly. Only some rows state a clone size, as once, few, many or a class for expanded clones.

j_call | d_call | v_call | clone_size | cdr3_nt | cdr3_aa
TRBJ1-1 | TRBD1 | TRBV3-1 | few | TGTGCCAGCAGCCAGATTCCAGGGGGGGAAGCTTTCTTT | CASSQIPGGEAFF
TRBJ1-6 | - | TRBV5-8 | many | TGTGCCAGCAGTCCAGGACGGGGACTGTCACCCCTCCACTTT | CASSPGRGLSPLHF
TRBJ2-7 | - | TRBV5-1 | many | TGCGCCAGCAGCTTGTTGTCAGGGCTCAGCGAGCAGTACTTC | CASSLLSGLSEQYF
TRBJ2-7 | TRBD1 | TRBV10-3 | - | TGTGCCATCAGTGAGTCGGGTATTACGGGACAGGGGGGCGTCGAGCAGTACTTC | CAISESGITGQGGVEQYF
TRBJ2-5 | TRBD1 | TRBV2 | - | TGTGCCAGCAGACCGACAGGGGAAGAGACCCAGTACTTC | CASRPTGEETQYF
TRBJ1-1 | - | TRBV5-8 | many | TGTGCCAGCAGCTTGTTTGGGGGCGGGAACACTGAAGCTTTCTTT | CASSLFGGGNTEAFF
TRBJ1-6 | TRBD1 | TRBV19 | - | TGTGCCAGTAGTATCTCGACCTTGACAGGGCAAAATTCACCCCTCCACTTT | CASSISTLTGQNSPLHF
TRBJ1-5 | - | TRBV5-6 | once | TGTGCCAGCAGCGCCCAGCATTTT | CASSAQHF
TRBJ1-5 | - | TRBV5-6 | - | TGTGCCAGCACCGAGGGCGTGGGCGGGGTAATTAATCAGCCCCAGCATTTT | CASTEGVGGVINQPQHF
TRBJ1-6 | - | TRBV7-2 | - | TGTGCCAGCAGCTTAGACCCCGGGACAAACCGTTCACCCCTCCACTTT | CASSLDPGTNRSPLHF
TRBJ2-7 | TRBD1 | TRBV7-2 | - | TGTGCCAGCAGCCCCTGGGGACAGGGGATATCCTACGAGCAGTACTTC | CASSPWGQGISYEQYF
TRBJ2-1 | - | TRBV28 | few | TGTGCCAGCAATAGGGGAAGCGTCAATGAGCAGTTCTTC | CASNRGSVNEQFF
TRBJ2-7 | - | TRBV7-2 | few | TGTGCCAGCAGCTTAGTTACGGGAGTGGACGAGCAGTACTTC | CASSLVTGVDEQYF
TRBJ2-1 | TRBD2 | TRBV20-1 | - | TGCAGTGCTAGAGGGCTAGCGGGGGATTACAATGAGCAGTTCTTC | CSARGLAGDYNEQFF
TRBJ1-4 | - | TRBV19 | few | TGTGCCAGTACCAATCCCCCTGAAAAACTGTTTTTT | CASTNPPEKLFF
TRBJ1-4 | - | TRBV6-1 | - | TGTGCCAGCTTAGGAGGGATCACGGCAACTAATGAAAAACTGTTTTTT | CASLGGITATNEKLFF
TRBJ1-2 | - | TRBV19 | - | TGTGCCTGGAGTACCCGGGGCGGAGCTAACTATGGCTACACCTTC | CAWSTRGGANYGYTF
TRBJ2-7 | - | TRBV25-1 | - | TGTGCCAGCAGAGCCTGGGGGGGGGCGGGCTCCTACGAGCAGTACTTC | CASRAWGGAGSYEQYF
TRBJ2-7 | TRBD2 | TRBV19 | - | TGTGCCAGTAGTTGGACTAGCGGGGGGGCCCCCTACGAGCAGTACTTC | CASSWTSGGAPYEQYF
TRBJ1-3 | - | TRBV15 | many | TGTGCCACCAGCAGAGATTGGACAGTGGACACCATATATTTT | CATSRDWTVDTIYF
TRBJ2-2 | TRBD1 | TRBV12-3/TRBV12-4 | once | TGTGCCAGCAGTCCTCGGGACAGGGGCCATAGCGGGGAGCTGTTTTTT | CASSPRDRGHSGELFF
TRBJ2-5 | TRBD2 | TRBV19 | - | TGTGCCAGTAGTATCCTAGCGGGGGACACCCAAGAGACCCAGTACTTC | CASSILAGDTQETQYF
TRBJ2-1 | TRBD1 | TRBV20-1 | many | TGCAGTGCTCTCCCGGGACAGGGCTACAATGAGCAGTTCTTC | CSALPGQGYNEQFF
TRBJ2-7 | - | TRBV6-5 | many | TGTGCCAGCAGTTACGGAAGGGAAGGCGAGCAGTACTTC | CASSYGREGEQYF
TRBJ2-1 | - | TRBV9 | many | TGTGCCAGCAGCCTCTCGGCAGGCTCCTACAATGAGCAGTTCTTC | CASSLSAGSYNEQFF
TRBJ1-1 | - | TRBV20-1 | - | TGCAGTGCTAGAGATGACAGAGCTTTCTTT | CSARDDRAFF